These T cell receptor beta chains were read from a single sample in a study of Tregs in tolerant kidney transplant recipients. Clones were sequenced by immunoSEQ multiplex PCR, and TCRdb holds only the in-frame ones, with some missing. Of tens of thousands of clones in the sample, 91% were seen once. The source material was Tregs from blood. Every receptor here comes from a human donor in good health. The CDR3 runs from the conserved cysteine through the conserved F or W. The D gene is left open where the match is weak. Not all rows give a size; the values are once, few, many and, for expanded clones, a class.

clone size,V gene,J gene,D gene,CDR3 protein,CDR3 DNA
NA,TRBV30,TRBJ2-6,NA,CAWSVGSGANVLTF,TGTGCCTGGAGTGTTGGTTCTGGGGCCAACGTCCTGACTTTC
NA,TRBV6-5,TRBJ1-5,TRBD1,CASSVQGWNQPQHF,TGTGCCAGCAGTGTACAGGGGTGGAATCAGCCCCAGCATTTT
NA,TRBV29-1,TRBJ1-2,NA,CSSLRDKNYGYTF,TGCAGCTCCCTTCGGGACAAGAACTATGGCTACACCTTC
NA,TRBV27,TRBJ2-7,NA,CASSPRDTAAYEQYF,TGTGCCAGCAGTCCCCGGGACACGGCCGCCTACGAGCAGTACTTC
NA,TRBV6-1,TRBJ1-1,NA,CASSETVQGTEAFF,TGTGCCAGCAGTGAAACAGTGCAGGGCACTGAAGCTTTCTTT
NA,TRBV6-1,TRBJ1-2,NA,CASSGQDFYGYTF,TGTGCCAGCAGTGGACAGGACTTCTATGGCTACACCTTC
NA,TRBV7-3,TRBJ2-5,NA,CASSPTGPQETQYF,TGTGCCAGCAGTCCCACAGGGCCCCAAGAGACCCAGTACTTC
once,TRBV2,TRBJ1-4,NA,CATFTPSATNEKLFF,TGTGCCACTTTTACCCCCTCCGCAACTAATGAAAAACTGTTTTTT
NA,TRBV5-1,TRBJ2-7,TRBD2,CASSRSLAASYEQYF,TGCGCCAGCAGCCGATCACTAGCGGCCTCCTACGAGCAGTACTTC
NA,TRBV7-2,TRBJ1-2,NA,CASSLVRGTGYGYTF,TGTGCCAGCAGCTTAGTACGAGGGACTGGCTATGGCTACACCTTC
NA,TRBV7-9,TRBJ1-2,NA,CASSSNERRYNYGYTF,TGTGCCAGCAGCTCGAATGAGAGGCGCTATAACTATGGCTACACCTTC
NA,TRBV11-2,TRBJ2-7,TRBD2,CASSPPGLAIYEQYF,TGTGCCAGCAGCCCACCGGGACTAGCGATCTACGAGCAGTACTTC
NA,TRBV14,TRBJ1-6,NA,CAISFYQGYNSPLHF,TGTGCCATCAGCTTTTATCAGGGCTATAATTCACCCCTCCACTTT
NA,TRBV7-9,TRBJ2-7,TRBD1,CASSLRTGGYEQYF,TGTGCCAGCAGCCTCAGGACAGGCGGCTACGAGCAGTACTTC
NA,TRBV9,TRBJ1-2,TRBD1,CASSVHPTGTAANYGYTF,TGTGCCAGCAGCGTCCACCCCACCGGGACAGCAGCTAACTATGGCTACACCTTC
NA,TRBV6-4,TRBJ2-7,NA,CASSPRVGSYEQYF,TGTGCCAGCAGCCCCAGGGTGGGCTCCTACGAGCAGTACTTC
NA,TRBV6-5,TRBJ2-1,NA,CASRKEVYNEQFF,TGTGCCAGCAGAAAAGAAGTATACAATGAGCAGTTCTTC
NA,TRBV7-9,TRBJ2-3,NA,CASSLAGIDTDTQYF,TGTGCCAGCAGCTTAGCGGGAATAGACACAGATACGCAGTATTTT
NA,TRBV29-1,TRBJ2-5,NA,CSVVRETQYF,TGCAGCGTTGTTAGGGAGACCCAGTACTTC
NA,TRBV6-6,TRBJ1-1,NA,CASIVPGQMNTEAFF,TGTGCCAGCATCGTACCGGGGCAGATGAACACTGAAGCTTTCTTT
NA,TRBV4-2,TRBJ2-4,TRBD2,CASSPPGLAGTKAKNIQYF,TGTGCCAGCAGCCCGCCGGGACTAGCGGGAACGAAAGCCAAAAACATTCAGTACTTC
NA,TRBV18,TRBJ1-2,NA,CASSPLISPGYGYTF,TGTGCCAGCTCACCACTGATTAGTCCAGGCTATGGCTACACCTTC
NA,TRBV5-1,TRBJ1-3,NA,CASSLGSRVSSGNTIYF,TGCGCCAGCAGCTTGGGGTCCAGGGTCAGCTCTGGAAACACCATATATTTT
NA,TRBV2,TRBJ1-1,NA,CASSVTLASAFF,TGTGCCAGCAGTGTGACCCTTGCCTCGGCTTTCTTT
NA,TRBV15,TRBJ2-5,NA,CATSRAYGGRETQYF,TGTGCCACCAGCAGAGCCTACGGGGGGCGGGAGACCCAGTACTTC
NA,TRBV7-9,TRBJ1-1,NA,CASRSGGGFNTEAFF,TGTGCCAGCAGGAGTGGGGGGGGCTTTAACACTGAAGCTTTCTTT
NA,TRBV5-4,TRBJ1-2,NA,CASSLSVGRNYGYTF,TGTGCCAGCAGCTTGTCGGTAGGGCGTAACTATGGCTACACCTTC
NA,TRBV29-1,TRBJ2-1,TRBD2,CSVEDQGLAGVNEQFF,TGCAGCGTTGAAGATCAAGGGCTAGCGGGAGTGAATGAGCAGTTCTTC
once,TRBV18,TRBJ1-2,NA,CASSPQIGRVDYTF,TGTGCCAGCTCACCACAGATCGGCAGGGTTGACTACACCTTC
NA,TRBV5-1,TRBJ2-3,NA,CASSRTTSTDTQYF,TGCGCCAGCAGCCGTACCACATCCACAGATACGCAGTATTTT
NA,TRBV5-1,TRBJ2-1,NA,CASSFVSASYNEQFF,TGCGCCAGCAGCTTCGTCTCCGCCTCCTACAATGAGCAGTTCTTC
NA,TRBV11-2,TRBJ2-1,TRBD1,CASSLWTGREGEQFF,TGTGCCAGCAGCTTATGGACAGGGAGAGAGGGTGAGCAGTTCTTC
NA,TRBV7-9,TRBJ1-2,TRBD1,CASSLAGGFYGYTF,TGTGCCAGCAGCTTGGCAGGGGGATTCTATGGCTACACCTTC
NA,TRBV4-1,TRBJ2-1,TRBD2,CASSQAPGTSGYNEQFF,TGCGCCAGCAGCCAGGCCCCCGGGACTAGCGGTTACAATGAGCAGTTCTTC
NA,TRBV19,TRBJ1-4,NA,CASSIGSTVGSEKLFF,TGTGCCAGTAGTATAGGCTCGACAGTCGGGAGTGAAAAACTGTTTTTT
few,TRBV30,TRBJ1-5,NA,CAWSGEDVRGNQPQHF,TGTGCCTGGAGTGGGGAGGACGTTCGAGGCAATCAGCCCCAGCATTTT
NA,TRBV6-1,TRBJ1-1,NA,CASSGPVMNTEAFF,TGTGCCAGCAGTGGCCCTGTAATGAACACTGAGGCTTTCTTT
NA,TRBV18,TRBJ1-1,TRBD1,CASSPSGAGGVRNTEAFF,TGTGCCAGCTCACCATCGGGGGCAGGGGGCGTGAGAAACACTGAAGCTTTCTTT
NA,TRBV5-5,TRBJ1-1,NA,CASSWTENTEAFF,TGTGCCAGCAGCTGGACAGAGAACACTGAAGCTTTCTTT
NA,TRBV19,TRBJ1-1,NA,CASRPPLGRGNTEAFF,TGTGCCAGTCGTCCACCACTGGGCAGGGGGAACACTGAAGCTTTCTTT
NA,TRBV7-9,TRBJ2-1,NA,CASSLGWGDNEQFF,TGTGCCAGCAGCTTAGGGTGGGGTGACAATGAGCAGTTCTTC
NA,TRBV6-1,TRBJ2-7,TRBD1,CASSEPGQVNYEQYF,TGTGCCAGCAGCGAACCGGGACAGGTGAACTACGAGCAGTACTTC
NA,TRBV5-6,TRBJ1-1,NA,CASSKRRRHVTEAFF,TGTGCCAGCAGCAAGCGGAGGCGTCATGTAACTGAAGCTTTCTTT
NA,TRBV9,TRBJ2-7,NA,CASSVEGPGLDSYEQYF,TGTGCCAGCAGCGTAGAAGGGCCGGGACTCGACTCCTACGAGCAGTACTTC
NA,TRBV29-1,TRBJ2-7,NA,CSVLKRVPYEQYF,TGCAGCGTCCTGAAGCGGGTACCCTACGAGCAGTACTTC